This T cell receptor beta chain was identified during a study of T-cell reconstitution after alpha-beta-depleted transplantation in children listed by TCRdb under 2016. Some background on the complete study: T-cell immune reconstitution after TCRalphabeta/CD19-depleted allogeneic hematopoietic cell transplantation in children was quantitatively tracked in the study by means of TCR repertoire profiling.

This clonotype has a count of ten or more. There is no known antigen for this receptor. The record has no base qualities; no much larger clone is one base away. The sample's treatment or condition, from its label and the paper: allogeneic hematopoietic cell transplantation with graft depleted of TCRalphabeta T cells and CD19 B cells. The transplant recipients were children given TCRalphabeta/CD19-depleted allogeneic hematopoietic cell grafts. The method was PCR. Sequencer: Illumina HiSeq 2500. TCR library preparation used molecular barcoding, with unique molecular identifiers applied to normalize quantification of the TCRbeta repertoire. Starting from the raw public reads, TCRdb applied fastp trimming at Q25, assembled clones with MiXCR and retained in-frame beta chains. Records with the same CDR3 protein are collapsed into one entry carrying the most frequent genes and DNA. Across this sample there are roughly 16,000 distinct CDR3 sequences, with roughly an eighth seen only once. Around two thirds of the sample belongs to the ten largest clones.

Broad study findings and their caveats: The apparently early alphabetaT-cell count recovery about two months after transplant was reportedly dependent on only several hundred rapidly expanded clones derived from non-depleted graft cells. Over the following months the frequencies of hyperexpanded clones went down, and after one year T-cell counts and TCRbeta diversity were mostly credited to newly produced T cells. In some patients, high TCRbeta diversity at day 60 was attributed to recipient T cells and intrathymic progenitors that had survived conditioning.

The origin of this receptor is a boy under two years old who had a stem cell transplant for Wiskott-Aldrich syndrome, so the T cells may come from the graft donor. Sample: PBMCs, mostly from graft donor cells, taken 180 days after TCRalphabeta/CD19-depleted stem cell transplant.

The nucleotide sequence reads as follows: TGCAGTGCTAGAGACGGGGGGCGCGGTAGCAATCAGCCCCAGCATTTT. This sequence encodes CSARDGGRGSNQPQHF. This chain is built from TRBV20-1 and TRBJ1-5; possibly the D gene is TRBD1, per 6 matching bases. V drops 0 bases and J drops 0 bases, leaving 12 bases in between. In the germline V gene (reference sequence), CDR1 corresponds to DFQATT and CDR2 to SNEGSKA. The CDR3 runs 16 residues from the cysteine to the phenylalanine. Of the read, only the CDR3 DNA is kept; its 48 bases are in frame from base 1.